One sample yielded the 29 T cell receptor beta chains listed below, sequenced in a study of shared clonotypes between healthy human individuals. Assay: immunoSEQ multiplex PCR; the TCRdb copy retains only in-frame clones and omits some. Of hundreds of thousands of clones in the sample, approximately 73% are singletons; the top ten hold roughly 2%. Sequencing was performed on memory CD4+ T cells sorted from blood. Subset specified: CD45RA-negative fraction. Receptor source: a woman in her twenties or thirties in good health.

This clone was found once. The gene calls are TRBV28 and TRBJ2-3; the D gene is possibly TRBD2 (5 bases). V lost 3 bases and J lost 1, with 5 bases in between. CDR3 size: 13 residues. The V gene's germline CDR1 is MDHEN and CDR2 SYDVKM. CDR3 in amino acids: CASSFGGTDTQYF. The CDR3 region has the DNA TGTGCCAGCAGTTTCGGGGGCACAGATACGCAGTATTTT.

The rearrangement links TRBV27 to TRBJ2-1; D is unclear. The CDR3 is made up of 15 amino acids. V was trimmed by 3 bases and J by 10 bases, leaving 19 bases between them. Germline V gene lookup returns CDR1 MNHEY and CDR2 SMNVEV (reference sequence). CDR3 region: CASSFLSAPQEEQFF. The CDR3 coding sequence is TGTGCCAGCAGTTTCCTCTCGGCGCCCCAGGAGGAGCAGTTCTTC.

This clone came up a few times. The CDR3 loop reads CASSEAPGSTYEQYF. CDR3 DNA: TGTGCCAGCAGTGAAGCCCCGGGCAGTACCTACGAGCAGTACTTC. This rearrangement joins TRBV6-1 to TRBJ2-7; D is uncertain. Per germline, CDR1 MNHNS and CDR2 SASEGT. V lost 0 bases and J lost 2, with 11 bases in between. The CDR3 length is 15 residues.

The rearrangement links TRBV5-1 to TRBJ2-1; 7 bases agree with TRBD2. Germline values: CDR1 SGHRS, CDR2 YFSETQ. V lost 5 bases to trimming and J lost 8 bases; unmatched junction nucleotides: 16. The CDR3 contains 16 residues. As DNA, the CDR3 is TGCGCCAGCAGTCCCACGCCGGGCGGGAGTATCGATGAGCAGTTCTTC. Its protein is CASSPTPGGSIDEQFF.

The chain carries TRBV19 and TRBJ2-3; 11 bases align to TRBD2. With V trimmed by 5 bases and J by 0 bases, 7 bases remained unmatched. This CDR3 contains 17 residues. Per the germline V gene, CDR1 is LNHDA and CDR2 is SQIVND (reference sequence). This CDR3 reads CASSPLTSGRSTDTQYF. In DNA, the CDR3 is TGTGCCAGTAGTCCCCTAACTAGCGGGAGAAGCACAGATACGCAGTATTTT.

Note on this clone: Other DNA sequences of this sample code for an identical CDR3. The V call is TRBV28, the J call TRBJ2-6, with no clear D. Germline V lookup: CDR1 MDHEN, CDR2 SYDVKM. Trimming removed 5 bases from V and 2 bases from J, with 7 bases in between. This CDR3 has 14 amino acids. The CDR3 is CASSPRPGANVLTF. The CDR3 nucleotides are TGTGCCAGCAGTCCCCGCCCTGGGGCCAACGTCCTGACTTTC.

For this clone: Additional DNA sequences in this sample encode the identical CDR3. CDR3 sequence reads: CAWGQETQYF. CDR3 DNA sequence: TGTGCCTGGGGACAAGAGACCCAGTACTTC. The chain carries TRBV30 and TRBJ2-5; D gene ambiguous. The CDR3 runs to 10 residues. V was clipped by 5 bases and J by 2 bases, with 3 bases between them. CDR1 is GTSNPN, CDR2 SVGIG, per germline (reference sequence). The whole variable domain, remainder taken from reference TRBV30 and TRBJ2-5, is SQTIHQWPATLVQPVGSPLSLECTVEGTSNPNLYWYRQAAGRGLQLLFYSVGIGQISSEVPQNLSASRPQDRQFILSSKKLLLSDSGFYLCAWGQETQYFGPGTRLLVL.

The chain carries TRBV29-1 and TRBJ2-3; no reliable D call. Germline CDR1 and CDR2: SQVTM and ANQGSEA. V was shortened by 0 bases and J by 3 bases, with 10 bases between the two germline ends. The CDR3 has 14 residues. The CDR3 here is CSVEEGRGTDTQYF. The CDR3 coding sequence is TGCAGCGTTGAAGAAGGAAGAGGTACAGATACGCAGTATTTT.

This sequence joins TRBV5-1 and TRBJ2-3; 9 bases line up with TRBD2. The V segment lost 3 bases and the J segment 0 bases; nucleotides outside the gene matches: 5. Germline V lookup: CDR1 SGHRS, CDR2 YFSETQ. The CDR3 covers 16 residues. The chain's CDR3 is CASSSTSGLSTDTQYF. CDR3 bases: TGCGCCAGCAGCTCGACTAGCGGACTTAGCACAGATACGCAGTATTTT.

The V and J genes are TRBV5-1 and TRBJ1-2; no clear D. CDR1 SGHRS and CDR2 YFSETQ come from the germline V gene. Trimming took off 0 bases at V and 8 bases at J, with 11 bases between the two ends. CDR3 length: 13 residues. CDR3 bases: TGCGCCAGCAGCTTGGCCGGGCTTTCGGGCTACACCTTC. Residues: CASSLAGLSGYTF.

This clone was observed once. The CDR3 is CAVLRGKGQLFYGYTF. Written as DNA, the CDR3 is TGTGCCGTGCTTAGGGGGAAGGGACAGCTCTTCTATGGCTACACCTTC. The chain joins TRBV7-8 to TRBJ1-2; 7 bases align to TRBD1. CDR1 is SGHVS and CDR2 is FQNEAQ in the germline V gene. V gave up 11 bases and J gave up 4 bases; unmatched junction bases: 19. The CDR3 is made up of 16 amino acids.

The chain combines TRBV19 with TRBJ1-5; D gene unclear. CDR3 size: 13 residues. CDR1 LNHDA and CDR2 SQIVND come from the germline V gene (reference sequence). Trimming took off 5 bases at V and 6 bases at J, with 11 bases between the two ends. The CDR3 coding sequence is TGTGCCAGTAGTGTTGACACGCTTCAGCCCCAGCATTTT. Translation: CASSVDTLQPQHF.

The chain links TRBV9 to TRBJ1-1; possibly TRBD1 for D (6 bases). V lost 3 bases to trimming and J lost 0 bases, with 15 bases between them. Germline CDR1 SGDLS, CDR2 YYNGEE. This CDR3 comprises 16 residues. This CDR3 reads CASSEGGPLLNTEAFF. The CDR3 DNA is TGTGCCAGCAGCGAAGGGGGTCCGCTATTGAACACTGAAGCTTTCTTT.

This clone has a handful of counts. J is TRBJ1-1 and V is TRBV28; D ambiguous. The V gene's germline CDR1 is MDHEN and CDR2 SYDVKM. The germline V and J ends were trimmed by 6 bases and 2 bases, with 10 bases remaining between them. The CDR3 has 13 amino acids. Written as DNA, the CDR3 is TGTGCCAGCAGAGATACGGCAAACACTGAAGCTTTCTTT. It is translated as CASRDTANTEAFF.

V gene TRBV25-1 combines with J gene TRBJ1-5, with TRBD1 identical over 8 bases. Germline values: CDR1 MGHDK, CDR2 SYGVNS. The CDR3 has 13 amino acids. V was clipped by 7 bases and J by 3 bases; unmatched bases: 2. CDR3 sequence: CASTGGNNQPQHF. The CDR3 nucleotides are TGTGCCAGCACAGGGGGCAACAATCAGCCCCAGCATTTT. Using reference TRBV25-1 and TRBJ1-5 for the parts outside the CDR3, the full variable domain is EADIYQTPRYLVIGTGKKITLECSQTMGHDKMYWYQQDPGMELHLIHYSYGVNSTEKGDLSSESTVSRIRTEHFPLTLESARPSHTSQYLCASTGGNNQPQHFGDGTRLSIL.

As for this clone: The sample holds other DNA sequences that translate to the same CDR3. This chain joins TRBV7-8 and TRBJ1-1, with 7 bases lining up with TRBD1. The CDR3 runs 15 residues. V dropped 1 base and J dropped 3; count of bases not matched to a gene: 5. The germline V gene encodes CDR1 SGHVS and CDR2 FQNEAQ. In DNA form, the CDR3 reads TGTGCCAGCAGCTTAGGGTACAGGGGACACACTGAAGCTTTCTTT. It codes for CASSLGYRGHTEAFF.

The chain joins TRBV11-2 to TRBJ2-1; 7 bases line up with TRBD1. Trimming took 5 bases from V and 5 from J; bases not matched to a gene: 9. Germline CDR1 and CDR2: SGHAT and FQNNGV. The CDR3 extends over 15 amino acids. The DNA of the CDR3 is TGTGCCAGCAGCCAACGGGGACAGAGAGACAATGAGCAGTTCTTC. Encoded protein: CASSQRGQRDNEQFF.

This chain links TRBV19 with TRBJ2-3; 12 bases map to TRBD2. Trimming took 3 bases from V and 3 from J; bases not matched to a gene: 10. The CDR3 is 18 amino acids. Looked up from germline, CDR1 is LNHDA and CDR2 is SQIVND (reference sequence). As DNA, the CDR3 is TGTGCCAGTAGTATCCAGACTAGCGGGAGTATGAGAACAGATACGCAGTATTTT. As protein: CASSIQTSGSMRTDTQYF.

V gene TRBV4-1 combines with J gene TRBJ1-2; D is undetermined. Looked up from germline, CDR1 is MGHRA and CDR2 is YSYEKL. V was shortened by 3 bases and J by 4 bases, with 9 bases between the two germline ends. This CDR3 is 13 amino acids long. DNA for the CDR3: TGCGCCAGCAGCCAGGACGTCGGCTATGGCTACACCTTC. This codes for CASSQDVGYGYTF.

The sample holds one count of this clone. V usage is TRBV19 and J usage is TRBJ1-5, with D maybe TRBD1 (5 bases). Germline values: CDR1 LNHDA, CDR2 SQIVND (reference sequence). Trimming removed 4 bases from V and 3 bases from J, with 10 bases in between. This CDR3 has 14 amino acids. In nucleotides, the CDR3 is TGTGCCAGTAGTAGATTGGGGGTCAATCAGCCCCAGCATTTT. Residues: CASSRLGVNQPQHF.

CDR3 amino acids: CASSFSGDSRLNEQFF. The CDR3 DNA reads TGCGCCAGCAGCTTCTCCGGGGACAGTAGGCTGAATGAGCAGTTCTTC. The chain couples TRBV5-1 to TRBJ2-1, with TRBD1 identical over 7 bases. V lost 2 bases, J lost 7 bases, and 12 bases stayed unmatched. The germline V gene has CDR1 SGHRS and CDR2 YFSETQ. This CDR3 has 16 amino acids.

The CDR3 protein is CASRITGQGYGYTF. CDR3 nucleotide sequence: TGTGCCAGCAGAATTACCGGACAGGGTTATGGCTACACCTTC. This chain links TRBV5-4 with TRBJ1-2; 8 nucleotides agree with TRBD1. Germline-derived CDR1 and CDR2 are SGHNT and YYREEE (reference sequence). Unmatched junction bases numbered 8, after V lost 5 bases and J lost 5 bases. This CDR3 has 14 amino acids.

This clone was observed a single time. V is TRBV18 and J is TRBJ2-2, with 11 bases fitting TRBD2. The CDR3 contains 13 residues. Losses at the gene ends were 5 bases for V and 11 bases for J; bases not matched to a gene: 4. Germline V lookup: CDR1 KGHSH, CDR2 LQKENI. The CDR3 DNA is TGTGCCAGCTCATCACTAGCGGGAGATGAGCTGTTTTTT. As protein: CASSSLAGDELFF.

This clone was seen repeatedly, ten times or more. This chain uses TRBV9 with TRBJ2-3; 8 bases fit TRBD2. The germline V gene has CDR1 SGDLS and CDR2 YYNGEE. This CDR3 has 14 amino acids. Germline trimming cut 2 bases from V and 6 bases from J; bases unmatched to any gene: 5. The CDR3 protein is CASSVQSGSDTQYF. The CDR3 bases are TGTGCCAGCAGCGTCCAAAGCGGGAGTGATACGCAGTATTTT.

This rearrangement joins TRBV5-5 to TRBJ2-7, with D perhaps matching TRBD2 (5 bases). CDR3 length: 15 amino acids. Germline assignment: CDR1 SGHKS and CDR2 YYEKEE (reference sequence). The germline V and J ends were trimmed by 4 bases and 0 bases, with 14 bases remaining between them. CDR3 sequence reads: CASSVGPGSSYEQYF. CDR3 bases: TGTGCCAGCAGCGTGGGCCCTGGGAGCTCCTACGAGCAGTACTTC.

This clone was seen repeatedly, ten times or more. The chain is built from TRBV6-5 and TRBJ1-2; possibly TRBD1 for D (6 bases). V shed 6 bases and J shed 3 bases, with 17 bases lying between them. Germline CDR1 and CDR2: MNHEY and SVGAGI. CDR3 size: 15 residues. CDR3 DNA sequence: TGTGCCAGCAGACCACCTACAGGGAGGGACTATGGCTACACCTTC. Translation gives CASRPPTGRDYGYTF.

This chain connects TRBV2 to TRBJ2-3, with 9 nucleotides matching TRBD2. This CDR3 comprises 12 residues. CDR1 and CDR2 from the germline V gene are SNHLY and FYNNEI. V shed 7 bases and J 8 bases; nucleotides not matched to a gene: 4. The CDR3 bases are TGTGCCAGCATCTATAGCGGGGGTACGCAGTATTTT. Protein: CASIYSGGTQYF. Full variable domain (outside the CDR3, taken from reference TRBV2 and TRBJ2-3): EPEVTQTPSHQVTQMGQEVILRCVPISNHLYFYWYRQILGQKVEFLVSFYNNEISEKSEIFDDQFSVERPDGSNFTLKIRSTKLEDSAMYFCASIYSGGTQYFGPGTRLTVL.

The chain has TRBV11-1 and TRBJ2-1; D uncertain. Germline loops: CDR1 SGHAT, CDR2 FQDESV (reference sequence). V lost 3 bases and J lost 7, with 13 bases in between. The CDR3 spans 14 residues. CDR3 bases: TGTGCCAGCAGCTTCTCGACTGGAATTAATGAGCAGTTCTTC. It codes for CASSFSTGINEQFF.

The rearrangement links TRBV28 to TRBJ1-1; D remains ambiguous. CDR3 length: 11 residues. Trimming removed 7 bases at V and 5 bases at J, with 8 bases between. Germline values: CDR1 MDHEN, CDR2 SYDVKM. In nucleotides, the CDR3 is TGTGCCAGCACTGGCGGAACTGAAGCTTTCTTT. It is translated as CASTGGTEAFF.